What follows describes a single TCR beta chain. Its specificity is not known. Data came from immunoSEQ multiplex PCR; TCRdb stores just in-frame clones and leaves some out. The repertoire holds roughly 2 million clones, with 90% to 96% as singletons. The sample is drawn from a study of shared clonotypes between healthy human individuals. Whole-study findings and limits: In having few donors, the study represented limited genetic and exposure-history diversity.

The clonotype was recovered from a man in his late teens or twenties in good health. The sequenced material came from naive CD4+ T cells sorted from blood. Subset given: CD45RA+ positively selected.

CDR3 nucleotide sequence: TGCGCCAGCAGTACTGTCGCGGGACAGGGACCCGGAAACACCATATATTTT. It translates to CASSTVAGQGPGNTIYF. The J gene is TRBJ1-3, the V gene TRBV5-1; 9 bases align to TRBD1. The CDR3 loop spans 17 amino acids. V lost 5 bases and J lost 4; bases outside the gene matches: 13. Germline CDR1 and CDR2: SGHRS and YFSETQ.